The next 22 T cell receptor beta chains were all read from a single sample in a study of patients and donors after allogeneic stem cell transplantation. Each CDR3 protein gets one entry after TCRdb re-called the RT-PCR reads with MiXCR. Of about 160,000 distinct CDR3 sequences in the sample, approximately 24% are singletons; the top ten hold approximately 26%. The material sequenced was blood, either unsorted or a sorted T cell fraction (not recorded which). These receptor sequences come from a human donor who was either an allogeneic HSCT recipient or a stem cell or donor lymphocyte infusion donor (not recorded which). It is not recorded whose cells these are; they may come from a transplant donor.

The V gene is TRBV5-1, the J gene TRBJ1-1; D uncertain. Germline assignment: CDR1 SGHRS and CDR2 YFSETQ. The CDR3 is 15 residues long. V was trimmed by 0 bases and J by 6 bases, leaving 15 bases between them. The CDR3 spells CASSLAFVSGSEAFF. CDR3 DNA: TGCGCCAGCAGCTTGGCCTTTGTGTCGGGCTCTGAAGCTTTCTTT. The complete variable domain, with remaining parts taken from reference TRBV5-1 and TRBJ1-1, reads KAGVTQTPRYLIKTRGQQVTLSCSPISGHRSVSWYQQTPGQGLQFLFEYFSETQRNKGNFPGRFSGRQFSNSRSEMNVSTLELGDSALYLCASSLAFVSGSEAFFGQGTRLTVV.

The chain joins TRBV14 to TRBJ2-3, with D possibly TRBD2 on 6 matching bases. The germline gives CDR1 SGHDN, CDR2 FVKESK. V gave up 4 bases and J gave up 7 bases, with 15 bases separating them. The length of the CDR3 is 14 residues. The CDR3 spells CASSRYPGGYTQYF. CDR3 coding DNA: TGTGCCAGCAGCCGATACCCCGGGGGATATACGCAGTATTTT.

The gene calls are TRBV20-1 and TRBJ2-7, with 8 bases aligning to TRBD1. The V gene's germline CDR1 is DFQATT and CDR2 SNEGSKA (reference sequence). The ends lost 6 bases at V and 6 bases at J; junction bases unmatched: 10. CDR3 length: 13 amino acids. CDR3 region: CSAYGTGNSEQYF. CDR3 in DNA: TGCAGTGCCTACGGGACAGGAAACTCCGAGCAGTACTTC.

The chain uses TRBV25-1 and TRBJ2-1; 9 bases are a match to TRBD2. The V segment lost 1 base and the J segment 2 bases; nucleotides outside the gene matches: 15. CDR1 and CDR2 (germline): MGHDK, SYGVNS. The CDR3 length is 20 residues. The CDR3 DNA sequence: TGTGCCAGCAGTGAATTTCGCGGGGGGGTGTTCCAATCGACCTACAATGAGCAGTTCTTC. This sequence encodes CASSEFRGGVFQSTYNEQFF.

J is TRBJ1-5 and V is TRBV7-2; D gene ambiguous. The length of the CDR3 is 15 residues. Per germline, CDR1 SGHTA and CDR2 FQGNSA. V lost 1 base to trimming and J lost 2 bases, with 9 bases between them. CDR3 protein: CASSLVGYGNQPQHF. The CDR3 coding sequence is TGTGCCAGCAGCTTAGTGGGTTATGGCAATCAGCCCCAGCATTTT.

The V gene is TRBV5-5, the J gene TRBJ1-4; 7 bases fit TRBD1. Germline V gene lookup returns CDR1 SGHKS and CDR2 YYEKEE (reference sequence). V lost 2 bases to trimming and J lost 15 bases; unmatched junction nucleotides: 10. The CDR3 spans 13 residues. CDR3 in amino acids: CASSLDEGARLFF. In DNA form, the CDR3 reads TGTGCCAGCAGCTTAGATGAGGGGGCGCGGTTGTTTTTT. The full variable domain, with the rest looked up from reference TRBV5-5 and TRBJ1-4, is DAGVTQSPTHLIKTRGQQVTLRCSPISGHKSVSWYQQVLGQGPQFIFQYYEKEERGRGNFPDRFSARQFPNYSSELNVNALLLGDSALYLCASSLDEGARLFFGSGTQLSVL.

J is TRBJ2-5 and V is TRBV12-3 or TRBV12-4, with D perhaps TRBD1 (6 bases). This CDR3 is 13 amino acids long. V was cut by 1 base and J by 5 bases, with 8 bases left in between. CDR3 protein: CASSLGDRETQYF. CDR3 DNA sequence: TGTGCCAGCAGTTTAGGCGACAGGGAGACCCAGTACTTC.

The rearrangement uses TRBV25-1 and TRBJ2-1; perhaps TRBD1 as D (5 bases). CDR1 MGHDK and CDR2 SYGVNS come from the germline V gene. Deletions cut 4 bases from V and 6 bases from J, with 7 bases between. This CDR3 region has 12 residues. The CDR3 coding sequence is TGTGCCAGCAGTGGACAGTTCAATGAGCAGTTCTTC. It codes for CASSGQFNEQFF.

This clonotype has a handful of counts. V gene TRBV5-5 combines with J gene TRBJ1-2, with 9 bases lining up with TRBD1. Trimming took 6 bases from V and 4 from J; bases not matched to a gene: 4. The CDR3 sequence is 13 residues long. Germline assignment: CDR1 SGHKS and CDR2 YYEKEE (reference sequence). As DNA, the CDR3 is TGTGCCAGCAACCAGGACAGGGGCTATGGCTACACCTTC. Amino acid sequence: CASNQDRGYGYTF.

This clonotype showed up just a few times. This chain uses TRBV7-2 with TRBJ1-2; D perhaps matches TRBD1 (5 bases). The V end was cut by 1 base, the J end by 8 bases, with 11 bases between. CDR3 length: 13 amino acids. CDR1 is SGHTA and CDR2 is FQGNSA in the germline V gene. The CDR3: CASSLVTGLGYTF. The CDR3 DNA reads TGTGCCAGCAGCTTAGTCACAGGCTTGGGCTACACCTTC.

This clonotype occurred a few times. The genes are TRBV12-3 or TRBV12-4 and TRBJ2-3; D may be TRBD1 or TRBD2 (5 bases each). The germline V and J ends were trimmed by 8 bases and 6 bases, with 15 bases remaining between them. The CDR3 contains 13 residues. The CDR3, as DNA: TGTGCCAGCTTTCTTGGGGGTGCCGATACGCAGTATTTT. Protein sequence: CASFLGGADTQYF.

In its sample, this clonotype was seen a few times. The rearrangement links TRBV3-1 to TRBJ1-2, with D possibly matching TRBD1 (6 bases). In germline, CDR1 is LGHDT, CDR2 YNNKEL (reference sequence). The V end was cut by 0 bases, the J end by 5 bases, with 13 bases between. The CDR3 totals 15 residues. The CDR3 sequence is CASSQDWDNDYGYTF. The CDR3 coding sequence is TGTGCCAGCAGCCAAGATTGGGACAACGATTATGGCTACACCTTC.

The V and J genes are TRBV12-3 or TRBV12-4 and TRBJ2-5; no clear D gene. The CDR3 extends over 12 amino acids. Trimming pared 6 bases from V and 6 bases from J, leaving 11 bases between. CDR3 DNA sequence: TGTGCCAGCAGCATCGACTGGAAGACCCAGTACTTC. It encodes CASSIDWKTQYF.

This clonotype has more than one count but fewer than ten. The chain has TRBV6-5 and TRBJ1-6; D is ambiguous. Deletions cut 4 bases from V and 8 bases from J, with 24 bases between. Per the germline V gene, CDR1 is MNHEY and CDR2 is SVGAGI. The CDR3 is 18 amino acids. The CDR3 sequence: CASSSEIPLGERYSPLHF. The CDR3 DNA sequence: TGTGCCAGCAGTTCGGAAATACCTCTCGGGGAGCGATATTCACCCCTCCACTTT.

J is TRBJ2-3 and V is TRBV9; D is perhaps TRBD2 (5 bases). This CDR3 spans 12 amino acids. The germline V gene encodes CDR1 SGDLS and CDR2 YYNGEE. The V and J ends lost 1 base and 5 bases respectively, with 5 bases between them. The chain's CDR3 is CASSVRGDTQYF. CDR3 DNA sequence: TGTGCCAGCAGCGTACGGGGAGATACGCAGTATTTT.

V usage is TRBV2 and J usage is TRBJ2-7; maybe TRBD1 (5 bases). V lost 6 bases and J lost 7, with 13 bases in between. The CDR3 runs to 12 residues. Germline values: CDR1 SNHLY, CDR2 FYNNEI. The CDR3 coding sequence is TGTGCCAGCAGCCGAATGACAGAAGAGCAGTACTTC. This sequence encodes CASSRMTEEQYF. Based on the CDR3 plus reference TRBV2 and TRBJ2-7, the full variable domain is EPEVTQTPSHQVTQMGQEVILRCVPISNHLYFYWYRQILGQKVEFLVSFYNNEISEKSEIFDDQFSVERPDGSNFTLKIRSTKLEDSAMYFCASSRMTEEQYFGPGTRLTVT.

V and J are TRBV20-1 and TRBJ2-1; 9 positions match TRBD2. Germline trimming cut 0 bases from V and 7 bases from J; bases unmatched to any gene: 7. Germline loops: CDR1 DFQATT, CDR2 SNEGSKA (reference sequence). There are 15 residues in the CDR3. CDR3 residues: CSARDSLAGLNEQFF. CDR3 sequence (DNA): TGCAGTGCTAGAGATAGTCTAGCGGGACTGAATGAGCAGTTCTTC.

The chain combines TRBV12-3 or TRBV12-4 with TRBJ2-2; D is perhaps TRBD1 (5 bases). V lost 3 bases, J lost 1 base, and 6 bases lay in between. The CDR3 runs 14 residues. The CDR3 sequence is CASSFGQNTGELFF. The CDR3 nucleotides are TGTGCCAGCAGTTTCGGACAGAACACCGGGGAGCTGTTTTTT.

CDR3 coding DNA: TGTGCCAGCAGCTTAGCAACCGGACAGCAAGAAGCTTTCTTT. Its translation: CASSLATGQQEAFF. The V and J genes are TRBV7-9 and TRBJ1-1; TRBD1 is a possible D gene (6 bases). V dropped 0 bases and J dropped 8 bases, with 13 bases sitting between them. The CDR3 contains 14 residues. Germline V gene sequence: CDR1 SEHNR, CDR2 FQNEAQ (reference sequence).

This chain uses TRBV29-1 with TRBJ2-7; perhaps TRBD1 as D (6 bases). The ends were cut back, 4 bases at V and 0 bases at J, with 13 bases in the middle. Per germline, CDR1 SQVTM and CDR2 ANQGSEA. This CDR3 has 14 residues. CDR3 nucleotide sequence: TGCAGCGTTGCAGGGGTAAGGGCCTCCTACGAGCAGTACTTC. Amino acids: CSVAGVRASYEQYF.

The CDR3 bases are TGTGCCAGCAGTTTCGGGACAGGAGTTTACAATGAGCAGTTCTTC. It encodes CASSFGTGVYNEQFF. This chain connects TRBV12-3 or TRBV12-4 to TRBJ2-1; 8 bases align to TRBD1. This CDR3 has 15 amino acids. With V trimmed by 3 bases and J by 4 bases, 5 bases remained unmatched.

This clonotype was counted between two and nine times. The chain has TRBV28 and TRBJ1-1, with D tentatively TRBD1 (6 bases). CDR3 size: 15 residues. Trimming removed 5 bases from V and 1 base from J, with 14 bases in between. In germline, CDR1 is MDHEN, CDR2 SYDVKM. The CDR3 DNA follows: TGTGCCAGCAGTCCAGACAGGAAACCGAACACTGAAGCTTTCTTT. This sequence encodes CASSPDRKPNTEAFF.